The next 20 T cell receptor beta chains were all read from a single sample in a study of T cells in Graves' hyperthyroidism and ophthalmopathy. TCR beta CDR3 regions were amplified from RNA transcripts. A set of HTBI primers served as the primers for a first-round RT-PCR of the TCR CDR3. Via MiXCR, TCRdb re-called the multiplex PCR reads, giving one row per CDR3 protein. The sample has approximately 640,000 distinct CDR3 sequences, 15% to 20% seen once; the top ten hold 15% to 18%. The sequenced material came from blood. The receptors stem from a middle-aged man with Graves' hyperthyroidism.

This clonotype was observed many times. The chain joins TRBV29-1 to TRBJ2-7; TRBD1 matches 10 bases. This CDR3 comprises 16 residues. The junction had 11 bases not matched to a gene; V was cut back by 3 bases and J by 3 bases. Germline V CDR1 and CDR2: SQVTM, ANQGSEA. For the CDR3, the DNA is TGCAGCGTTGACTCACCCACGGACAGGGGGAGCTACGAGCAGTACTTC. This codes for CSVDSPTDRGSYEQYF.

This clonotype was seen many times. V and J are TRBV6-2 or TRBV6-3 and TRBJ1-3; TRBD1 aligns across 8 bases. Germline CDR1 MNHEY, CDR2 SVGEGT. With 6 bases clipped from V and 0 bases from J, the junction kept 7 bases outside the gene matches. CDR3 length: 16 amino acids. The CDR3 sequence is CASRSDRDYSGNTIYF. CDR3 DNA sequence: TGTGCCAGCAGATCGGACAGGGATTACTCTGGAAACACCATATATTTT.

This clonotype occurred a few times. The rearrangement links TRBV19 to TRBJ1-5; D not certain. This CDR3 is built from 15 residues. CDR1 is LNHDA, CDR2 SQIVND, per germline (reference sequence). Trimming stripped 6 bases from V and 1 base from J, with 13 bases between. This CDR3 is CASRERLESNQPQHF. CDR3 DNA sequence: TGTGCCAGTAGGGAGAGACTTGAGAGCAATCAGCCCCAGCATTTT.

The chain is built from TRBV28 and TRBJ2-5; tentative D call: TRBD1 (5 bases). Germline CDR1 MDHEN, CDR2 SYDVKM. V shed 6 bases and J shed 3 bases, with 11 bases lying between them. The CDR3 spans 13 residues. The CDR3 reads CASSWSREETQYF. CDR3 nucleotides: TGTGCCAGCAGCTGGAGCAGGGAAGAGACCCAGTACTTC.

This clonotype was counted ten times or more. V is TRBV2 and J is TRBJ1-5, with 7 positions matching TRBD1. The V gene's germline CDR1 is SNHLY and CDR2 FYNNEI. CDR3 length: 13 amino acids. The V and J ends lost 7 bases and 4 bases, in that order; junction bases with no gene match: 4. CDR3 nucleotide sequence: TGTGCCAGCAATCAACAGGGGAATCAGCCCCAGCATTTT. Amino acids: CASNQQGNQPQHF. Supplemented by reference TRBV2 and TRBJ1-5, the full variable domain reads EPEVTQTPSHQVTQMGQEVILRCVPISNHLYFYWYRQILGQKVEFLVSFYNNEISEKSEIFDDQFSVERPDGSNFTLKIRSTKLEDSAMYFCASNQQGNQPQHFGDGTRLSIL.

This clonotype was observed a few times. V usage is TRBV10-3 and J usage is TRBJ2-1; TRBD2 matches 9 bases. The ends lost 0 bases at V and 0 bases at J; junction bases unmatched: 9. The CDR3 runs to 19 residues. Germline V CDR1 and CDR2: ENHRY, SYGVKD. CDR3 in amino acids: CAISESRASGANSYNEQFF. CDR3 nucleotides: TGTGCCATCAGTGAGTCACGGGCTAGCGGGGCAAACTCCTACAATGAGCAGTTCTTC.

This clonotype came up many times. The chain employs TRBV7-2 and TRBJ2-7, with TRBD1 identical over 7 bases. J gave up 6 bases and V 5 bases, and 10 bases lay outside the gene matches. Germline V gives CDR1 SGHTA, CDR2 FQGNSA. This CDR3 is built from 14 residues. The CDR3 sequence is CASSPRQGKGEQYF. The CDR3 DNA reads as TGTGCCAGCAGCCCCCGACAGGGTAAAGGCGAGCAGTACTTC.

This clonotype occurred a few times. The chain joins TRBV6-5 to TRBJ1-3; 12 nucleotides agree with TRBD1. The CDR3 runs to 16 residues. The V segment lost 4 bases and the J segment 3 bases; nucleotides outside the gene matches: 4. CDR1 is MNHEY, CDR2 SVGAGI, per germline. CDR3 amino acids: CASSSGTGGGGNTIYF. In DNA, the CDR3 is TGTGCCAGCAGTTCCGGGACAGGGGGCGGTGGAAACACCATATATTTT.

The table lists this clonotype with a few counts. The chain has TRBV2 and TRBJ1-1; 7 nucleotides agree with TRBD1. The V segment lost 6 bases and the J segment 0 bases; nucleotides outside the gene matches: 13. The CDR3 totals 17 residues. Germline V lookup: CDR1 SNHLY, CDR2 FYNNEI. The CDR3 nucleotides are TGTGCCAGCAGGAAGAGGGGACAGACCTACATGAACACTGAAGCTTTCTTT. This translates into CASRKRGQTYMNTEAFF.

In its sample, this clonotype was seen many times. V and J are TRBV28 and TRBJ2-7, with D perhaps TRBD1 (7 bases). The CDR3 is made up of 14 amino acids. The V end lost 6 bases, the J end lost 2 bases, and 14 bases lay between the germline ends. In germline, CDR1 is MDHEN, CDR2 SYDVKM. CDR3 sequence reads: CASSGRDSTYEQYF. CDR3 nucleotide sequence: TGTGCCAGCAGCGGGCGGGACAGCACCTACGAGCAGTACTTC.

This clonotype showed up many times. The chain combines TRBV7-9 with TRBJ2-1, with D uncertain. The CDR3 is 15 amino acids. Per the germline V gene, CDR1 is SEHNR and CDR2 is FQNEAQ (reference sequence). Trimming left V 0 bases short and J 8 bases short, with 14 bases between. DNA for the CDR3: TGTGCCAGCAGCTTAGCGCCCAGTTACCCCGATGAGCAGTTCTTC. It is translated as CASSLAPSYPDEQFF.

This chain joins TRBV6-5 and TRBJ2-7; 11 positions match TRBD2. Germline V gene lookup returns CDR1 MNHEY and CDR2 SVGAGI. The CDR3 extends over 16 amino acids. Trimming removed 1 base from V and 2 bases from J; junction bases left unmatched: 4. The CDR3 is CASSYLKTSGTYEQYF. CDR3 nucleotide sequence: TGTGCCAGCAGTTACTTAAAGACTAGCGGGACCTACGAGCAGTACTTC.

This clonotype was counted many times. The CDR3 nucleotides read TGTGCCAGCAGCTCGACAGGGAGTTGGGCCTACGAGCAGTACTTC. Protein product: CASSSTGSWAYEQYF. The chain recombines TRBV7-2 with TRBJ2-7; TRBD1 matches 7 bases. V shed 4 bases, J shed 2 bases, and the junction held 8 bases outside the gene matches. Germline V gene data show CDR1 as SGHTA and CDR2 as FQGNSA. The CDR3 is made up of 15 amino acids.

This clonotype was counted only a few times. The chain combines TRBV18 with TRBJ1-1; TRBD1 agrees at 7 bases. From germline, CDR1 is KGHSH and CDR2 LQKENI. Trimming removed 5 bases from V and 10 bases from J; junction bases left unmatched: 10. The CDR3 totals 13 residues. This chain's CDR3 is CASSTGQALVAFF. Written as DNA, the CDR3 is TGTGCCAGCTCAACCGGACAGGCCCTGGTAGCTTTCTTT.

The gene calls are TRBV28 and TRBJ2-5; perhaps TRBD2 as D (5 bases). Germline V gene data show CDR1 as MDHEN and CDR2 as SYDVKM. V gave up 6 bases and J gave up 9 bases, with 17 bases separating them. CDR3 length equals 13 residues. CDR3 in DNA: TGTGCCAGCAGCCTCGAGGGCGGCGTGGCCCAGTACTTC. Its protein product is CASSLEGGVAQYF.

This clonotype was counted ten times or more. The chain joins TRBV10-3 to TRBJ1-2; 9 bases are a match to TRBD1. V trimming: 0 bases; J trimming: 1 base; junction bases outside the gene matches: 6. Germline values: CDR1 ENHRY, CDR2 SYGVKD. CDR3 length: 17 amino acids. CDR3 region: CAISESPDRGGNYGYTF. The CDR3 bases are TGTGCCATCAGTGAGTCCCCTGACAGGGGGGGTAACTATGGCTACACCTTC.

This clonotype appeared a few times. The chain recombines TRBV7-6 with TRBJ2-3, with TRBD2 as a possible D gene (6 bases). The CDR3 covers 16 residues. V was pared by 3 bases and J by 0 bases, with 13 bases between. In germline, CDR1 is SGHVS, CDR2 FNYEAQ. CDR3 amino acids: CASSFSASASTDTQYF. CDR3 bases: TGTGCCAGCAGCTTTAGTGCTAGCGCGAGCACAGATACGCAGTATTTT.

The V call is TRBV28, the J call TRBJ2-3; D possibly corresponds to TRBD2 (6 bases). V lost 8 bases and J lost 4, with 22 bases in between. From germline, CDR1 is MDHEN and CDR2 SYDVKM. This CDR3 is built from 16 residues. As DNA, the CDR3 is TGTGCCAGCCCACGAGTTGGCGGGGATAGTGCAGATACGCAGTATTTT. Translating it yields CASPRVGGDSADTQYF.

The V and J genes are TRBV10-3 and TRBJ2-5; 9 nucleotides align to TRBD1. Germline trimming cut 5 bases from V and 1 base from J; bases unmatched to any gene: 14. The CDR3 is 18 amino acids. Germline V CDR1 and CDR2: ENHRY, SYGVKD. CDR3 loop: CAISYTGGASLAQETQYF. In nucleotides, the CDR3 is TGTGCCATCAGTTACACAGGGGGCGCGTCTCTCGCCCAAGAGACCCAGTACTTC.

This clonotype was recorded once. With a much larger clone just one base away, this may be a read error. The genes are TRBV20-1 and TRBJ2-7, with 7 bases that match TRBD2. The CDR3 is made up of 14 amino acids. V lost 5 bases and J lost 3; bases outside the gene matches: 10. The germline V gene encodes CDR1 DFQATT and CDR2 SNEGSKA (reference sequence). CDR3 DNA sequence: TGCAGTGCTCTTCGTGGACTAGTGGTCTACGAGCAGTACTTC. This codes for CSALRGLVVYEQYF.